Below, 4 T cell receptor beta chains from the same sample are listed, as sequenced in a study of shared clonotypes between healthy human individuals. Measured with immunoSEQ multiplex PCR; TCRdb has only the in-frame clones, and not every one. Of hundreds of thousands of clones detected, approximately 95% appear once; the ten largest clones hold about 0.054%. Sequencing input: naive CD4+ T cells sorted from blood. Subset here: CD45RA+ positively selected. Receptor source: a woman aged 30 to 39 in good health.

The chain links TRBV5-1 to TRBJ1-2; the D is unclear. Germline CDR1 is SGHRS and CDR2 is YFSETQ. V gave up 0 bases and J gave up 9 bases, with 6 bases separating them. The CDR3 has 11 residues. The CDR3 sequence is CASSLGSRYTF. The CDR3 bases are TGCGCCAGCAGCTTGGGCAGCCGCTACACCTTC. The whole variable domain, filled in from reference TRBV5-1 and TRBJ1-2, reads KAGVTQTPRYLIKTRGQQVTLSCSPISGHRSVSWYQQTPGQGLQFLFEYFSETQRNKGNFPGRFSGRQFSNSRSEMNVSTLELGDSALYLCASSLGSRYTFGSGTRLTVV.

The chain carries TRBV5-1 and TRBJ2-5; TRBD2 might be the D (5 bases). The V gene lost 7 bases and the J gene lost 2 bases, with 15 bases spanning the gap. Germline lookup yields CDR1 SGHRS and CDR2 YFSETQ. The CDR3 is 14 amino acids. The CDR3 is CASGEGAGQETQYF. DNA of the CDR3: TGCGCCAGCGGTGAGGGCGCCGGGCAAGAGACCCAGTACTTC.

This rearrangement joins TRBV6-1 to TRBJ2-2, with 10 bases fitting TRBD2. Germline V gives CDR1 MNHNS, CDR2 SASEGT. With 6 bases clipped from V and 1 base from J, the junction kept 2 bases outside the gene matches. CDR3 length: 15 amino acids. The CDR3 reads CASRASGRNTGELFF. Written as DNA, the CDR3 is TGTGCCAGCAGGGCTAGCGGGAGGAACACCGGGGAGCTGTTTTTT.

V usage is TRBV9 and J usage is TRBJ2-7, with D perhaps TRBD1 (5 bases). The CDR3 is 13 amino acids. Germline CDR1 SGDLS, CDR2 YYNGEE. V was clipped by 0 bases and J by 7 bases, with 11 bases between them. CDR3 DNA sequence: TGTGCCAGCAGCGTAGTAGGGGTTGGGGAGCAGTACTTC. It yields the protein CASSVVGVGEQYF. Looking up the rest from reference TRBV9 and TRBJ2-7 gives the full variable domain: DSGVTQTPKHLITATGQRVTLRCSPRSGDLSVYWYQQSLDQGLQFLIQYYNGEERAKGNILERFSAQQFPDLHSELNLSSLELGDSALYFCASSVVGVGEQYFGPGTRLTVT.